These 27 T cell receptor beta chains originate from one sample sequenced in a study of shared clonotypes between healthy human individuals. Generated by immunoSEQ multiplex PCR, the TCRdb table keeps only in-frame clones and is missing some. This table has 2.3 million or so clones, approximately 93% appearing once. Material for sequencing was naive CD4+ T cells from PBMCs. The subset was: CD45RA+ positively selected. The origin of the receptors is a man aged 18 to 29 in good health. Some clones in this sample may be carry-over from other donors' samples.

The rearrangement uses TRBV7-9 and TRBJ2-1, with TRBD2 identical over 10 bases. Germline trimming cut 3 bases from V and 4 bases from J; bases unmatched to any gene: 3. CDR1 is SEHNR, CDR2 FQNEAQ, per germline (reference sequence). CDR3 length: 15 amino acids. The CDR3, as DNA: TGTGCCAGCAGCTTCCTAGCGGGAGTGTACAATGAGCAGTTCTTC. Translated: CASSFLAGVYNEQFF.

The chain carries TRBV6-4 and TRBJ2-3; D could derive from TRBD1 or TRBD2 (5 bases each). V lost 5 bases and J lost 4, with 13 bases in between. This CDR3 is 14 amino acids long. From germline, CDR1 is MRHNA and CDR2 SNTAGT. The CDR3 bases are TGTGCCAGCAGTAGGTCCCAGGGAGCAGATACGCAGTATTTT. It yields the protein CASSRSQGADTQYF.

The chain uses TRBV5-6 and TRBJ2-5; D uncertain. The CDR3 covers 14 residues. Trimming took off 4 bases at V and 1 base at J, with 11 bases between the two ends. Germline CDR1 is SGHDT and CDR2 is YYEEEE. In DNA form, the CDR3 reads TGTGCCAGCAGCCGTTCGACTCTCCAAGAGACCCAGTACTTC. This translates into CASSRSTLQETQYF.

The chain combines TRBV19 with TRBJ1-5; D uncertain. The germline V and J ends were trimmed by 4 bases and 11 bases, with 24 bases remaining between them. CDR3 size: 16 residues. Germline V gives CDR1 LNHDA, CDR2 SQIVND (reference sequence). For the CDR3, the DNA is TGTGCCAGTAGTACGTTGGCAAACCAAAAGGTCGGAGCCCAGCATTTT. Residues: CASSTLANQKVGAQHF.

This CDR3 is CASRRQGGGYEQYF. The CDR3, as DNA: TGCGCCAGCAGGCGACAGGGAGGGGGCTACGAGCAGTACTTC. The chain carries TRBV4-1 and TRBJ2-7; D tentatively reads TRBD1 or TRBD2 (7 bases each). The V end lost 6 bases, the J end lost 3 bases, and 15 bases lay between the germline ends. This CDR3 is 14 amino acids long. Germline lookup yields CDR1 MGHRA and CDR2 YSYEKL.

The chain couples TRBV7-9 to TRBJ2-1; D possibly matches TRBD1 or TRBD2 (5 bases each). V was trimmed by 2 bases and J by 2 bases, leaving 10 bases between them. The CDR3 contains 15 residues. The germline V gene has CDR1 SEHNR and CDR2 FQNEAQ (reference sequence). The CDR3 sequence is CASSLTTGPYNEQFF. For the CDR3, the DNA is TGTGCCAGCAGCTTAACAACGGGACCCTACAATGAGCAGTTCTTC.

The chain uses TRBV7-2 and TRBJ1-1; D unclear. In germline, CDR1 is SGHTA, CDR2 FQGNSA. The length of the CDR3 is 14 residues. The germline V and J ends were trimmed by 5 bases and 4 bases, with 14 bases remaining between them. The CDR3 loop reads CASSGDYLGTEAFF. The CDR3 nucleotides read TGTGCCAGCAGCGGGGATTATCTCGGCACTGAAGCTTTCTTT.

In DNA form, the CDR3 reads TGTGCCTGGAGGGCGGGTCTCAGCACAGATACGCAGTATTTT. Amino acid sequence: CAWRAGLSTDTQYF. The chain employs TRBV30 and TRBJ2-3, with D perhaps matching TRBD2 (5 bases). The CDR3 has 14 amino acids. Trimming removed 3 bases at V and 0 bases at J, with 10 bases between. Germline V gene sequence: CDR1 GTSNPN, CDR2 SVGIG (reference sequence).

The chain recombines TRBV5-4 with TRBJ2-7, with D uncertain. The CDR3 loop spans 14 amino acids. Germline CDR1 is SGHNT and CDR2 is YYREEE (reference sequence). Trimming took off 3 bases at V and 2 bases at J, with 12 bases between the two ends. The CDR3 sequence is CASSSGGLAYEQYF. The CDR3 nucleotides are TGTGCCAGCAGCTCGGGTGGGCTAGCCTACGAGCAGTACTTC.

This clone was picked up one time. The chain uses TRBV28 and TRBJ2-7, with 11 bases identical to TRBD2. J lost 3 bases, V lost 5 bases, and 15 bases had no gene match. Germline CDR1 and CDR2: MDHEN and SYDVKM. The CDR3 totals 18 residues. CDR3 in DNA: TGTGCCAGCAGTCAAATAACTACCTCCGGGACTAGCGGCTACGAGCAGTACTTC. Translation: CASSQITTSGTSGYEQYF.

The V gene is TRBV7-3, the J gene TRBJ1-2; tentative D call: TRBD1 (6 bases). V shed 1 base and J shed 4 bases, with 10 bases lying between them. This CDR3 comprises 14 residues. In germline, CDR1 is SGHTA, CDR2 FQGTGA. The CDR3 is CASSLMRTAYGYTF. CDR3 DNA sequence: TGTGCCAGCAGCTTAATGAGGACAGCCTATGGCTACACCTTC. Filled out from reference TRBV7-3 and TRBJ1-2, the complete variable domain reads GAGVSQTPSNKVTEKGKYVELRCDPISGHTALYWYRQSLGQGPEFLIYFQGTGAADDSGLPNDRFFAVRPEGSVSTLKIQRTERGDSAVYLCASSLMRTAYGYTFGSGTRLTVV.

This chain links TRBV18 with TRBJ1-2; the D is unclear. The CDR3 has 17 residues. The germline V gene encodes CDR1 KGHSH and CDR2 LQKENI. V shed 0 bases and J shed 4 bases, with 18 bases lying between them. CDR3 region: CASSPPSLAGLGYGYTF. The CDR3 DNA is TGTGCCAGCTCACCACCTTCCTTGGCAGGCCTTGGCTATGGCTACACCTTC.

CDR3 loop: CAWSVLRQDRYEQYF. The CDR3 DNA reads TGTGCCTGGAGTGTACTTAGGCAGGATAGATACGAGCAGTACTTC. The V call is TRBV30, the J call TRBJ2-5; D remains ambiguous. The J call may not be correct, given that the DNA end is closer to TRBJ2-7. The CDR3 sequence is 15 residues long. Germline CDR1 reads GTSNPN; CDR2 reads SVGIG (reference sequence).

The chain recombines TRBV4-3 with TRBJ2-6; D perhaps matches TRBD1 (6 bases). Germline-derived CDR1 and CDR2 are LGHNA and YSLEER. Trimming pared 5 bases from V and 1 base from J, leaving 12 bases between. The CDR3 contains 16 residues. CDR3 DNA sequence: TGCGCCAGCAGCTACCTTACAGGGTCTGGGGCCAACGTCCTGACTTTC. Its translation: CASSYLTGSGANVLTF.

This clone was seen only once. This chain joins TRBV27 and TRBJ2-7; TRBD1 might be the D (5 bases). The V and J ends lost 5 bases and 0 bases respectively, with 17 bases between them. The CDR3 is 16 amino acids. Germline V CDR1 and CDR2: MNHEY, SMNVEV (reference sequence). CDR3 sequence (DNA): TGTGCCAGCAGTAATCTCAGGGCCCTCGGCTCCTACGAGCAGTACTTC. Translation: CASSNLRALGSYEQYF.

V is TRBV2 and J is TRBJ2-4; a possible D gene is TRBD1 (6 bases). Looked up from germline, CDR1 is SNHLY and CDR2 is FYNNEI. The CDR3 is made up of 12 amino acids. V was shortened by 11 bases and J by 5 bases, with 13 bases between the two germline ends. The DNA of the CDR3 is TGTGCCGGAAGGACAGAGGAAAACATTCAGTACTTC. Translating it yields CAGRTEENIQYF.

On this clone itself: Other DNA variants within this sample encode the same CDR3. The rearrangement joins TRBV5-1 to TRBJ1-2; 7 nucleotides agree with TRBD1. The trim removed 5 bases at V and 3 bases at J, leaving 4 bases unmatched. This CDR3 has 13 amino acids. Germline loops: CDR1 SGHRS, CDR2 YFSETQ. Here the CDR3 DNA reads TGCGCCAGCAGACCAGACAGGGACTATGGCTACACCTTC. Its protein product is CASRPDRDYGYTF.

This clone showed up just once. This chain joins TRBV6-5 and TRBJ2-2, with D hard to call. The CDR3 extends over 15 amino acids. CDR1 and CDR2 (germline): MNHEY, SVGAGI. Between the trimmed V and J ends, which lost 2 bases and 9 bases, there was a span of 16 bases. CDR3 nucleotides: TGTGCCAGCAGTTACAACACAAACAGTTTCCGGGAGCTGTTTTTT. This codes for CASSYNTNSFRELFF.

V and J are TRBV7-2 and TRBJ1-2; D ambiguous. This CDR3 spans 14 amino acids. Germline CDR1 and CDR2: SGHTA and FQGNSA. With 5 bases removed from V and 2 bases from J, the gap between germline ends came to 12 bases. Here the CDR3 reads CASSPPFGNYGYTF. The CDR3, as DNA: TGTGCCAGCAGCCCGCCGTTCGGAAACTATGGCTACACCTTC.

The chain carries TRBV6-5 and TRBJ1-1, with 7 positions matching TRBD1. The germline gives CDR1 MNHEY, CDR2 SVGAGI. The CDR3 spans 13 residues. Trimming cost V 8 bases and J 4 bases; bases outside gene matches: 7. CDR3 in amino acids: CASARQGGTEAFF. The CDR3 nucleotides are TGTGCCAGCGCCCGACAGGGAGGCACTGAAGCTTTCTTT.

The V and J genes are TRBV28 and TRBJ2-1; 10 bases match TRBD2. This CDR3 is 15 amino acids long. V shed 6 bases, J shed 4 bases, and the junction held 6 bases outside the gene matches. Germline V gene data show CDR1 as MDHEN and CDR2 as SYDVKM. The CDR3 loop is CASSRSGRDYNEQFF. The CDR3 DNA follows: TGTGCCAGCAGCAGGAGCGGGAGGGATTACAATGAGCAGTTCTTC.

Only one count was recorded for this clone. This chain links TRBV27 with TRBJ2-1; 9 bases match TRBD2. V dropped 4 bases and J dropped 7; count of bases not matched to a gene: 8. The CDR3 runs 15 residues. The germline CDR1 and CDR2 sequences are MNHEY and SMNVEV (reference sequence). CDR3 nucleotides: TGTGCCAGCAGTTCCTTAGCGGGAGCTAGGAATGAGCAGTTCTTC. Amino acid sequence: CASSSLAGARNEQFF.

The chain recombines TRBV29-1 with TRBJ2-1, with TRBD2 matching 9 bases. Per the germline V gene, CDR1 is SQVTM and CDR2 is ANQGSEA. Unmatched junction bases numbered 9, after V lost 5 bases and J lost 7 bases. CDR3 size: 14 residues. CDR3 DNA sequence: TGCAGCGTTCAGGTGACTAGCGGACCGAATGAGCAGTTCTTC. This encodes CSVQVTSGPNEQFF.

The V gene is TRBV5-1, the J gene TRBJ1-1; D is perhaps TRBD1 (6 bases). CDR1 and CDR2 (germline): SGHRS, YFSETQ. There are 16 residues in the CDR3. Trimming pared 2 bases from V and 1 base from J, leaving 15 bases between. CDR3 nucleotides: TGCGCCAGCAGCTTATTGGAGGGGGAAGGGAACACTGAAGCTTTCTTT. It codes for CASSLLEGEGNTEAFF.

The chain couples TRBV27 to TRBJ2-7, with D possibly being TRBD1 (6 bases). The CDR3 is made up of 14 amino acids. CDR1 MNHEY and CDR2 SMNVEV come from the germline V gene (reference sequence). V was trimmed by 4 bases and J by 0 bases, leaving 10 bases between them. The CDR3, as DNA: TGTGCCAGCAGTTGGACAGTGGGCTCCTACGAGCAGTACTTC. Its translation is CASSWTVGSYEQYF.

V gene TRBV6-1 combines with J gene TRBJ2-7; D is unresolved. The length of the CDR3 is 14 residues. The germline V gene encodes CDR1 MNHNS and CDR2 SASEGT. V was shortened by 1 base and J by 3 bases, with 10 bases between the two germline ends. DNA of the CDR3: TGTGCCAGCAGTGAAGTGGGCGGATTCTACGAGCAGTACTTC. It encodes CASSEVGGFYEQYF.

The V gene is TRBV6-1, the J gene TRBJ1-1; the match to TRBD1 covers 7 bases. Germline-derived CDR1 and CDR2 are MNHNS and SASEGT. J lost 6 bases, V lost 4 bases, and 5 bases had no gene match. The CDR3 is made up of 13 amino acids. The CDR3 DNA reads TGTGCCAGCAGTGCGAGACAGGGTGCTGAAGCTTTCTTT. Its protein is CASSARQGAEAFF.